This T cell receptor (beta chain) appears in the sequencing data of a study of blood T cell repertoires in COVID-19. Study in general: The study drew acute and convalescent COVID-19 samples from the United States, Italy and Spain.

Study members were between roughly 18 and 89 years old and lived in approximately 25 US regions. Donors in Cohort 3 counted as recovered after two negative PCRs, clearance, or symptom resolution. Per the original methods: Estimates of nucleated cell counts were drawn from the amplification of reference gene primers. Here immunoSEQ multiplex PCR was the method, and the copy in TCRdb shows in-frame clones only, minus some. V, J and clone size were drawn from that table, and D and trimming were deduced from the DNA. The sample includes approximately 270,000 clones, 70% to 90% of them seen just once. This sequence originates from a woman in her 30s who had recovered from COVID-19. The sample was PBMCs or T cells enriched from blood (not recorded which).

CDR3 coding DNA: TGTGCCAGCCTCCCCGGGGGGGCAATTACAGATACGCAGTATTTT. This gives the protein CASLPGGAITDTQYF. The gene calls are TRBV5-4 and TRBJ2-3; 8 bases map to TRBD2. Germline CDR1 SGHNT, CDR2 YYREEE (reference sequence). CDR3 length: 15 residues. V lost 7 bases to trimming and J lost 3 bases; unmatched junction nucleotides: 10.